Listed here are 18 T cell receptor beta chains from one sample, sequenced in a study of radiotherapy plus CTLA-4 blockade in lung cancer. The table came from immunoSEQ multiplex PCR; TCRdb's copy has only in-frame clones and leaves some out. This repertoire shows 85,000 to 90,000 clones, approximately 86% found once; its top ten account for 16%. The source material was peripheral blood, sampled from a patient treated with radiotherapy plus ipilimumab. These receptors were obtained from a human donor with non-small cell lung cancer that progressed on radiotherapy plus ipilimumab.

This rearrangement joins TRBV5-6 to TRBJ1-1; D call uncertain. V gave up 6 bases and J gave up 6 bases, with 15 bases separating them. Germline lookup yields CDR1 SGHDT and CDR2 YYEEEE. This CDR3 is built from 13 residues. CDR3: CASTTHGVPEAFF. The CDR3 DNA sequence: TGTGCCAGCACTACACACGGGGTCCCTGAAGCTTTCTTT.

The genes are TRBV20-1 and TRBJ2-1; D call uncertain. This CDR3 is built from 11 residues. V lost 4 bases and J 4 bases, leaving 5 bases between the germline ends. The germline gives CDR1 DFQATT, CDR2 SNEGSKA (reference sequence). The CDR3 DNA sequence: TGCAGTGCTATCTTTTACAATGAGCAGTTCTTC. This sequence encodes CSAIFYNEQFF.

The chain employs TRBV6-5 and TRBJ2-5; D uncertain. The CDR3 consists of 14 residues. V was clipped by 0 bases and J by 2 bases, with 7 bases between them. The germline V gene encodes CDR1 MNHEY and CDR2 SVGAGI. CDR3 residues: CASSYSGRQETQYF. The CDR3 DNA follows: TGTGCCAGCAGTTACTCCGGCAGGCAAGAGACCCAGTACTTC.

The V call is TRBV5-4, the J call TRBJ2-7, with D possibly called TRBD1 or TRBD2 (5 bases each). The germline gives CDR1 SGHNT, CDR2 YYREEE (reference sequence). Trimming removed 4 bases from V and 3 bases from J, with 14 bases in between. The CDR3 sequence is 14 residues long. The DNA of the CDR3 is TGTGCCAGCAGCGTGACCGGGACCGGCTACGAGCAGTACTTC. Translating gives CASSVTGTGYEQYF. Combining the CDR3 with reference TRBV5-4 and TRBJ2-7 gives the whole variable domain ETGVTQSPTHLIKTRGQQVTLRCSSQSGHNTVSWYQQALGQGPQFIFQYYREEENGRGNFPPRFSGLQFPNYSSELNVNALELDDSALYLCASSVTGTGYEQYFGPGTRLTVT.

The rearrangement uses TRBV11-2 and TRBJ1-4, with D unresolved. Trimming shortened V by 6 bases and J by 5 bases, and 16 bases separated the two germline ends. Germline CDR1 and CDR2: SGHAT and FQNNGV. The CDR3 contains 15 residues. CDR3 loop: CASSPGYGRNEKLFF. CDR3 coding DNA: TGTGCCAGCAGTCCAGGATACGGAAGGAATGAAAAACTGTTTTTT. Together with reference TRBV11-2 and TRBJ1-4, the CDR3 gives the full variable domain: EAGVAQSPRYKIIEKRQSVAFWCNPISGHATLYWYQQILGQGPKLLIQFQNNGVVDDSQLPKDRFSAERLKGVDSTLKIQPAKLEDSAVYLCASSPGYGRNEKLFFGSGTQLSVL.

The V call is TRBV6-5, the J call TRBJ1-2, with TRBD1 as a possible D gene (5 bases). This CDR3 has 13 residues. Germline lookup yields CDR1 MNHEY and CDR2 SVGAGI. V lost 2 bases, J lost 8 bases, and 12 bases lay in between. The CDR3 DNA reads as TGTGCCAGCAGTTACCGGGACCTTAGGGGCTACACCTTC. Encoded protein: CASSYRDLRGYTF.

The V call is TRBV7-9, the J call TRBJ2-1, with 10 bases fitting TRBD2. The CDR3 extends over 15 amino acids. CDR1 SEHNR and CDR2 FQNEAQ come from the germline V gene (reference sequence). V lost 5 bases, J lost 10 bases, and 11 bases stayed unmatched. The CDR3 DNA sequence: TGTGCCAGCAGCCCCGAGCTAGCGGGAGTGAGAGAGCAGTTCTTC. This codes for CASSPELAGVREQFF.

The CDR3 DNA follows: TGTGCCTGGGGGACGGAAGCTAACTATGGCTACACCTTC. Protein: CAWGTEANYGYTF. The chain employs TRBV30 and TRBJ1-2, with a possible D match to TRBD1 (5 bases). This CDR3 contains 13 residues. Germline V CDR1 and CDR2: GTSNPN, SVGIG (reference sequence). The germline V and J ends were trimmed by 5 bases and 0 bases, with 10 bases remaining between them.

In its sample, this clone was seen a few times. This rearrangement joins TRBV7-2 to TRBJ1-3, with D possibly matching TRBD1 (6 bases). Germline V lookup: CDR1 SGHTA, CDR2 FQGNSA. V lost 5 bases and J lost 2, with 16 bases in between. This CDR3 region has 16 residues. The CDR3 DNA sequence: TGTGCCAGCAGCCCCCGGGGGCAGGGGCCTGGAAACACCATATATTTT. This gives the protein CASSPRGQGPGNTIYF.

The chain couples TRBV5-1 to TRBJ1-4, with D uncertain. There are 15 residues in the CDR3. V was pared by 0 bases and J by 0 bases, with 6 bases between. Germline CDR1 and CDR2: SGHRS and YFSETQ. The chain's CDR3 is CASSLGGATNEKLFF. In DNA, the CDR3 is TGCGCCAGCAGCTTGGGCGGTGCAACTAATGAAAAACTGTTTTTT.

J is TRBJ1-5 and V is TRBV9; tentative D call: TRBD1 (6 bases). This CDR3 contains 14 residues. Germline CDR1 and CDR2: SGDLS and YYNGEE. The V and J ends lost 0 bases and 6 bases respectively, with 10 bases between them. The CDR3 reads CASSVGTTGQPQHF. DNA for the CDR3: TGTGCCAGCAGCGTAGGGACGACAGGTCAGCCCCAGCATTTT.

The chain recombines TRBV9 with TRBJ1-2; D remains unclear. CDR1 and CDR2 from the germline V gene are SGDLS and YYNGEE. V was shortened by 7 bases and J by 0 bases, with 7 bases between the two germline ends. The CDR3 extends over 12 amino acids. Here the CDR3 DNA reads TGTGCCAGCTCTTTACCTAACTATGGCTACACCTTC. Translation gives CASSLPNYGYTF. The full variable domain, rest sourced from reference TRBV9 and TRBJ1-2, is DSGVTQTPKHLITATGQRVTLRCSPRSGDLSVYWYQQSLDQGLQFLIQYYNGEERAKGNILERFSAQQFPDLHSELNLSSLELGDSALYFCASSLPNYGYTFGSGTRLTVV.

This sequence joins TRBV14 and TRBJ1-5; unclear D gene. The CDR3 is 15 residues long. From germline, CDR1 is SGHDN and CDR2 FVKESK. The ends were cut back, 1 base at V and 4 bases at J, with 11 bases in the middle. DNA of the CDR3: TGTGCCAGCAGCCAAGGGCAAAACCTTAATCAGCCCCAGCATTTT. The encoded protein is CASSQGQNLNQPQHF.

This clone came up a few times. The J gene is TRBJ2-7, the V gene TRBV4-3; D not certain. The germline V and J ends were trimmed by 2 bases and 4 bases, with 9 bases remaining between them. In germline, CDR1 is LGHNA, CDR2 YSLEER. This CDR3 region has 13 residues. CDR3 protein: CASSQYLQYEQYF. The CDR3 nucleotides are TGCGCCAGCAGCCAATATCTGCAGTACGAGCAGTACTTC.

This sequence joins TRBV7-2 and TRBJ2-2, with no clear D. The V gene lost 4 bases and the J gene lost 8 bases, with 11 bases spanning the gap. Per germline, CDR1 SGHTA and CDR2 FQGNSA. CDR3 length: 13 residues. In DNA form, the CDR3 reads TGTGCCAGCAGCTCAAGGCTTGGGGGGGAGCTGTTTTTT. Amino acid sequence: CASSSRLGGELFF.

The chain uses TRBV30 and TRBJ1-5, with 10 nucleotides matching TRBD1. Germline values: CDR1 GTSNPN, CDR2 SVGIG (reference sequence). CDR3 length: 15 residues. Losses at the gene ends were 2 bases for V and 6 bases for J; bases not matched to a gene: 7. CDR3 in amino acids: CAWSPGQGSAQPQHF. CDR3 coding DNA: TGTGCCTGGAGTCCGGGACAGGGGTCGGCTCAGCCCCAGCATTTT. The variable domain in full, completed from reference TRBV30 and TRBJ1-5, reads SQTIHQWPATLVQPVGSPLSLECTVEGTSNPNLYWYRQAAGRGLQLLFYSVGIGQISSEVPQNLSASRPQDRQFILSSKKLLLSDSGFYLCAWSPGQGSAQPQHFGDGTRLSIL.

The rearrangement joins TRBV19 to TRBJ1-2; D might be TRBD1 (5 bases). V was clipped by 6 bases and J by 5 bases, with 7 bases between them. CDR1 and CDR2 (germline): LNHDA, SQIVND (reference sequence). This CDR3 spans 11 amino acids. CDR3 region: CASSGTYGYTF. Here the CDR3 DNA reads TGTGCCAGTAGCGGGACTTATGGCTACACCTTC.

V gene TRBV30 combines with J gene TRBJ2-1, with 10 bases matching TRBD2. CDR3 length: 11 amino acids. J gave up 15 bases and V 3 bases, and 5 bases lay outside the gene matches. Germline assignment: CDR1 GTSNPN and CDR2 SVGIG (reference sequence). CDR3 nucleotide sequence: TGTGCCTGGAGCCGGACTAGCGGATTGTTCTTC. Its protein is CAWSRTSGLFF.